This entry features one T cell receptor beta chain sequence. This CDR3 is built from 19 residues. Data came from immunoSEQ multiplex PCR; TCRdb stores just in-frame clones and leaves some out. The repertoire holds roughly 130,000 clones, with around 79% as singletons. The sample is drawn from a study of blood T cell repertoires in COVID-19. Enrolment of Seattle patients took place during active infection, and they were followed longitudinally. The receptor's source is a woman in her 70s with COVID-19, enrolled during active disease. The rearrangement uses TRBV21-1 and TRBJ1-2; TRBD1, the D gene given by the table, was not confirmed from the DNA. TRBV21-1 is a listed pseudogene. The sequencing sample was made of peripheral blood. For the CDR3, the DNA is TGTGCCAGCAGCCCTGTAAGAGGGACAGGGTCCCCCCGGAACTATGGCTACACCTTC. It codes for CASSPVRGTGSPRNYGYTF.